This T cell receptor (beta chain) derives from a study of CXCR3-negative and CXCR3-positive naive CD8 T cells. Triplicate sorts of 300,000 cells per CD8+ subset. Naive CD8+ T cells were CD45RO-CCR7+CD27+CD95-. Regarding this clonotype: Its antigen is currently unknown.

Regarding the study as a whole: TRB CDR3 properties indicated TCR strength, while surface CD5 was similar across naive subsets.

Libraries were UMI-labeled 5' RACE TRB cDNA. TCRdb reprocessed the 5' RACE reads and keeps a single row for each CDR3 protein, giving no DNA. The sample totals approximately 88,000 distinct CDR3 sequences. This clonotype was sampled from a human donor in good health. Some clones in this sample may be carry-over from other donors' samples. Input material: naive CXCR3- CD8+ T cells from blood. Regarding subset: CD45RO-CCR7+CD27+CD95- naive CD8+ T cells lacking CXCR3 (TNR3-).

The CDR3 sequence: CSAVFGGFHEQFF. The V call is TRBV20-1, the J call TRBJ2-1; TCRdb picks TRBD1, but there is no DNA to check that call. The CDR3 spans 13 residues. Germline CDR1 is DFQATT and CDR2 is SNEGSKA (reference sequence).